This TCR beta chain emerged from a study of radiation and T cells in renal cell carcinoma. Across the study: Nephrectomy followed 15 Gy stereotactic body radiation by 4 weeks.

The time point denotes: blood 2 weeks post-SBRT. Indicated treatment: 15 Gy SBRT to primary tumor, nephrectomy 4 weeks later. Serial blood draws occurred at baseline and 2 and 4 weeks post-SBRT. The tumor was a clear cell renal cell carcinoma. Findings of the study overall: In blood, top tumor clones expanded by 2 weeks, shrinking by 4.

TCRdb's table, derived via immunoSEQ multiplex PCR, lists solely in-frame clones and lacks some. The sample shows some 70,000 clones, about 81% of them seen only once. This clone has a handful of counts. Antigen: not known. Sequencing used blood, obtained from a patient whose treatment included radiotherapy and nephrectomy. The sequence was collected from a man aged 55 to 70 with renal cell carcinoma.

CDR3 DNA: TGTGCCAGCAGTGAAGCGGGTGGGGGCAATCAGCCCCAGCATTTT. Translating gives CASSEAGGGNQPQHF. The chain recombines TRBV2 with TRBJ1-5; D ambiguous. The germline V gene has CDR1 SNHLY and CDR2 FYNNEI. V was clipped by 0 bases and J by 2 bases, with 8 bases between them. The CDR3 extends over 15 amino acids.